Presented here are 29 T cell receptor beta chains from one specimen sequenced in a study of OX40 agonist ivuxolimab in advanced cancers. TCRdb's copy holds only in-frame clones and misses some; the assay was immunoSEQ multiplex PCR. The sample records approximately 59,000 clones, over 70% being singletons. The material sequenced was CD4+ or CD8+ T cells sorted from blood, taken in a trial of the OX40 agonist ivuxolimab. These TCRs come from an adult with an advanced solid tumor such as melanoma, head and neck, liver or kidney cancer.

The table lists this clone with a count of one. J is TRBJ2-3 and V is TRBV28; either TRBD1 or TRBD2 may fit D (6 bases each). The CDR3 sequence is 13 residues long. Between the trimmed V and J ends, which lost 8 bases and 1 base, there was a span of 10 bases. The germline V gene has CDR1 MDHEN and CDR2 SYDVKM. The CDR3 sequence is CASERGGTDTQYF. As DNA, the CDR3 is TGTGCCAGCGAAAGGGGGGGCACAGATACGCAGTATTTT.

The chain carries TRBV6-1 and TRBJ1-5; D perhaps matches TRBD1 (5 bases). Germline CDR1 MNHNS, CDR2 SASEGT. The CDR3 consists of 14 residues. V dropped 7 bases and J dropped 7 bases, with 17 bases sitting between them. CDR3 sequence reads: CASTQGIGGQPQHF. CDR3 in DNA: TGTGCCAGCACCCAGGGAATAGGAGGACAGCCCCAGCATTTT.

The V gene is TRBV5-6, the J gene TRBJ1-4, with 8 bases fitting TRBD1. J lost 7 bases, V lost 2 bases, and 4 bases had no gene match. CDR1 SGHDT and CDR2 YYEEEE come from the germline V gene. The CDR3 length is 14 residues. CDR3 sequence: CASSFGQGSEKLFF. As DNA, the CDR3 is TGTGCCAGCAGCTTTGGACAGGGAAGTGAAAAACTGTTTTTT.

The chain carries TRBV10-3 and TRBJ2-2; D is undetermined. There are 15 residues in the CDR3. Per the germline V gene, CDR1 is ENHRY and CDR2 is SYGVKD. V was shortened by 3 bases and J by 4 bases, with 12 bases between the two germline ends. This chain's CDR3 is CAISDPVLSTGELFF. DNA for the CDR3: TGTGCCATCAGTGACCCAGTACTCTCCACCGGGGAGCTGTTTTTT.

Turning to this clone: Other nucleotide sequences from this sample produce the same CDR3. The gene calls are TRBV28 and TRBJ1-2; 8 bases align to TRBD1. This CDR3 spans 17 amino acids. V was pared by 8 bases and J by 7 bases, with 21 bases of the junction left unmatched. The germline V gene has CDR1 MDHEN and CDR2 SYDVKM. DNA of the CDR3: TGTGCCAGCCGCGCCAGACCGGGACAGGCAACCTTTGGTGGCTACACCTTC. It is translated as CASRARPGQATFGGYTF.

The rearrangement joins TRBV19 to TRBJ2-2; 7 nucleotides agree with TRBD1. The ends lost 5 bases at V and 3 bases at J; junction bases unmatched: 6. The germline gives CDR1 LNHDA, CDR2 SQIVND (reference sequence). CDR3 size: 15 residues. As DNA, the CDR3 is TGTGCCAGTAGTCCAGACAGGGCTTACACCGGGGAGCTGTTTTTT. This translates into CASSPDRAYTGELFF.

The chain carries TRBV5-4 and TRBJ2-1; 11 positions agree with TRBD2. CDR1 SGHNT and CDR2 YYREEE come from the germline V gene (reference sequence). There are 17 residues in the CDR3. With V trimmed by 2 bases and J by 1 base, 5 bases remained unmatched. The CDR3 DNA is TGTGCCAGCAGCTTTTTACTAGCGGGAGTATCCTACAATGAGCAGTTCTTC. It encodes CASSFLLAGVSYNEQFF.

The rearrangement links TRBV4-1 to TRBJ1-1; 8 bases match TRBD1. The CDR3 sequence is 14 residues long. Germline V gene sequence: CDR1 MGHRA, CDR2 YSYEKL. V shed 4 bases and J 2 bases; nucleotides not matched to a gene: 3. CDR3 bases: TGCGCCAGCAGCCGCGGACAGGGAAACACTGAAGCTTTCTTT. Amino acids: CASSRGQGNTEAFF.

This rearrangement joins TRBV30 to TRBJ2-1; 7 bases are a match to TRBD2. The length of the CDR3 is 14 residues. V shed 4 bases, J shed 10 bases, and the junction held 13 bases outside the gene matches. The germline V gene encodes CDR1 GTSNPN and CDR2 SVGIG (reference sequence). This CDR3 is CAWNPIGGSNEQFF. CDR3 coding DNA: TGTGCCTGGAACCCCATCGGGGGGAGTAACGAGCAGTTCTTC. Full variable domain (rest looked up from reference TRBV30 and TRBJ2-1): SQTIHQWPATLVQPVGSPLSLECTVEGTSNPNLYWYRQAAGRGLQLLFYSVGIGQISSEVPQNLSASRPQDRQFILSSKKLLLSDSGFYLCAWNPIGGSNEQFFGPGTRLTVL.

This clone was counted only a few times. This chain links TRBV20-1 with TRBJ1-1, with D uncertain. The CDR3 loop spans 11 amino acids. Looked up from germline, CDR1 is DFQATT and CDR2 is SNEGSKA (reference sequence). The V and J ends lost 0 bases and 9 bases respectively, with 8 bases between them. The CDR3 spells CSAREPIQAFF. The CDR3 DNA reads TGCAGTGCTAGAGAGCCAATACAAGCTTTCTTT.

The chain is built from TRBV7-2 and TRBJ1-2, with D possibly matching TRBD1 (5 bases). There are 14 residues in the CDR3. Germline V gene sequence: CDR1 SGHTA, CDR2 FQGNSA. Trimming removed 6 bases at V and 2 bases at J, with 13 bases between. CDR3 residues: CASSKAGINYGYTF. CDR3 coding DNA: TGTGCCAGCAGTAAGGCAGGGATCAACTATGGCTACACCTTC.

This chain connects TRBV27 to TRBJ1-4; no clear D. The germline V gene encodes CDR1 MNHEY and CDR2 SMNVEV (reference sequence). Trimming took off 5 bases at V and 3 bases at J, with 13 bases between the two ends. The CDR3 runs to 15 residues. The CDR3 coding sequence is TGTGCCAGCAGTCCAAAGGGCGGGTCTAATGAAAAACTGTTTTTT. The encoded protein is CASSPKGGSNEKLFF.

The chain is built from TRBV5-1 and TRBJ2-2, with TRBD1 as a possible D gene (5 bases). Germline CDR1 and CDR2: SGHRS and YFSETQ. CDR3 length: 16 amino acids. Trimming removed 0 bases from V and 5 bases from J, with 14 bases in between. The CDR3 loop reads CASSLAVRDQTGELFF. CDR3 coding DNA: TGCGCCAGCAGCTTGGCCGTCAGGGATCAAACCGGGGAGCTGTTTTTT.

The V gene is TRBV19, the J gene TRBJ2-2; no firm D call. Germline CDR1 LNHDA, CDR2 SQIVND (reference sequence). The V and J ends lost 6 bases and 0 bases respectively, with 11 bases between them. CDR3 size: 15 residues. CDR3 coding DNA: TGTGCCAGTAGCCGGTATTTCGCGAACACCGGGGAGCTGTTTTTT. Amino acids: CASSRYFANTGELFF. Drawing the rest from reference TRBV19 and TRBJ2-2, the complete variable domain is DGGITQSPKYLFRKEGQNVTLSCEQNLNHDAMYWYRQDPGQGLRLIYYSQIVNDFQKGDIAEGYSVSREKKESFPLTVTSAQKNPTAFYLCASSRYFANTGELFFGEGSRLTVL.

The J gene is TRBJ2-2, the V gene TRBV29-1; D is uncertain. This CDR3 is built from 16 residues. V lost 2 bases, J lost 3 bases, and 16 bases lay in between. The germline V gene encodes CDR1 SQVTM and CDR2 ANQGSEA. This CDR3 is CSVEPIASGYTGELFF. The CDR3 DNA is TGCAGCGTTGAACCGATAGCTAGTGGGTACACCGGGGAGCTGTTTTTT.

This chain uses TRBV29-1 with TRBJ2-3; D ambiguous. CDR1 SQVTM and CDR2 ANQGSEA come from the germline V gene. V lost 7 bases, J lost 2 bases, and 7 bases lay in between. The CDR3 loop spans 11 amino acids. CDR3 residues: CSGGSTDTQYF. The CDR3 DNA reads as TGCAGCGGTGGGTCCACAGATACGCAGTATTTT.

The chain links TRBV6-1 to TRBJ1-1, with a possible D match to TRBD1 (6 bases). Per the germline V gene, CDR1 is MNHNS and CDR2 is SASEGT. Between the trimmed V and J ends, which lost 2 bases and 0 bases, there was a span of 13 bases. The CDR3 is 16 amino acids. The CDR3: CASSERLNRVNTEAFF. The CDR3 DNA reads as TGTGCCAGCAGTGAACGTCTGAACAGGGTGAACACTGAAGCTTTCTTT.

The chain couples TRBV4-2 to TRBJ2-1, with 7 nucleotides matching TRBD2. The CDR3 sequence is 17 residues long. Germline trimming cut 0 bases from V and 5 bases from J; bases unmatched to any gene: 10. The V gene's germline CDR1 is LGHNA and CDR2 YNFKEQ. Here the CDR3 DNA reads TGTGCCAGCAGCCAAGACTGGTCACTAGCGTTGGACAATGAGCAGTTCTTC. This translates into CASSQDWSLALDNEQFF.

The V gene is TRBV18, the J gene TRBJ2-2, with TRBD1 matching over 7 bases. Unmatched junction bases numbered 9, after V lost 4 bases and J lost 4 bases. Germline loops: CDR1 KGHSH, CDR2 LQKENI. The CDR3 runs 16 residues. In DNA form, the CDR3 reads TGTGCCAGCTCACTACGACAGGGAACAGGCACCGGGGAGCTGTTTTTT. Translating it yields CASSLRQGTGTGELFF.

This chain links TRBV6-4 with TRBJ2-7; D perhaps matches TRBD2 (7 bases). Between the trimmed V and J ends, which lost 0 bases and 5 bases, there was a span of 14 bases. Germline loops: CDR1 MRHNA, CDR2 SNTAGT. The CDR3 is 15 amino acids. CDR3 bases: TGTGCCAGCAGTGACTCGCCAACAGGGAGGGACGAGCAGTACTTC. It codes for CASSDSPTGRDEQYF.

This clone was found once. This chain links TRBV30 with TRBJ2-3, with D maybe TRBD1 (5 bases). Germline values: CDR1 GTSNPN, CDR2 SVGIG (reference sequence). V dropped 2 bases and J dropped 7 bases, with 7 bases sitting between them. This CDR3 has 11 amino acids. For the CDR3, the DNA is TGTGCCTGGAGTCGACAGAATACGCAGTATTTT. Amino acid sequence: CAWSRQNTQYF.

This clone was detected once. This chain uses TRBV6-5 with TRBJ2-7; D is perhaps TRBD1 (6 bases). Germline values: CDR1 MNHEY, CDR2 SVGAGI. The CDR3 contains 14 residues. The V and J ends lost 3 bases and 5 bases respectively, with 14 bases between them. The CDR3 is CASSYDGTSNEQYF. In nucleotides, the CDR3 is TGTGCCAGCAGTTATGACGGGACAAGCAACGAGCAGTACTTC.

The CDR3 DNA reads TGTGCCAGCTCCCCTTGGCGATCGCGGGGCTACACCTTC. It codes for CASSPWRSRGYTF. The chain uses TRBV7-2 and TRBJ1-2; D is undetermined. Per germline, CDR1 SGHTA and CDR2 FQGNSA. The CDR3 is 13 amino acids. V was trimmed by 8 bases and J by 8 bases, leaving 18 bases between them. The entire variable domain, with the rest obtained from reference TRBV7-2 and TRBJ1-2, is as follows: GAGVSQSPSNKVTEKGKDVELRCDPISGHTALYWYRQSLGQGLEFLIYFQGNSAPDKSGLPSDRFSAERTGGSVSTLTIQRTQQEDSAVYLCASSPWRSRGYTFGSGTRLTVV.

The chain combines TRBV7-9 with TRBJ1-6, with unresolved D. Germline V gene lookup returns CDR1 SEHNR and CDR2 FQNEAQ (reference sequence). With 5 bases removed from V and 7 bases from J, the gap between germline ends came to 9 bases. This CDR3 spans 13 amino acids. Here the CDR3 reads CASSQDLNSPLHF. DNA of the CDR3: TGTGCCAGCAGCCAGGACTTAAATTCACCCCTCCACTTT.

The chain links TRBV28 to TRBJ2-3, with D perhaps TRBD2 (6 bases). The germline V gene encodes CDR1 MDHEN and CDR2 SYDVKM. The length of the CDR3 is 15 residues. V was cut by 4 bases and J by 0 bases, with 11 bases left in between. CDR3 nucleotide sequence: TGTGCCAGCAGTTCGCAGCGGGTGAGCACAGATACGCAGTATTTT. Protein sequence: CASSSQRVSTDTQYF.

The sample holds one count of this clone. The chain couples TRBV28 to TRBJ1-2, with TRBD1 as a possible D gene (6 bases). Germline CDR1 MDHEN, CDR2 SYDVKM. The CDR3 totals 15 residues. Trimming left V 5 bases short and J 2 bases short, with 15 bases between. CDR3 sequence: CASSPLDRINYGYTF. The CDR3 DNA reads as TGTGCCAGCAGTCCACTAGACAGGATAAACTATGGCTACACCTTC.

The V and J genes are TRBV7-3 and TRBJ1-6; D gene ambiguous. The CDR3 is made up of 13 amino acids. Trimming took off 5 bases at V and 7 bases at J, with 9 bases between the two ends. Looked up from germline, CDR1 is SGHTA and CDR2 is FQGTGA. CDR3 nucleotide sequence: TGTGCCAGCAGCATATACAGAAATTCACCCCTCCACTTT. Amino acids: CASSIYRNSPLHF.

The rearrangement joins TRBV2 to TRBJ1-2; D possibly corresponds to TRBD1 (5 bases). Germline CDR1 SNHLY, CDR2 FYNNEI. Trimming left V 4 bases short and J 5 bases short, with 14 bases between. The CDR3 spans 14 residues. The CDR3 DNA reads TGTGCCAGCAGTGTAGAGGGGATTCTATATGGCTACACCTTC. It specifies CASSVEGILYGYTF.

The chain has TRBV4-2 and TRBJ1-2; perhaps TRBD1 as D (5 bases). Deletions cut 9 bases from V and 6 bases from J, with 20 bases between. Germline lookup yields CDR1 LGHNA and CDR2 YNFKEQ. This CDR3 is built from 14 residues. The CDR3 sequence: CASRTAGRGHGYTF. The CDR3 nucleotides are TGTGCCAGTAGGACCGCGGGAAGGGGACATGGCTACACCTTC.